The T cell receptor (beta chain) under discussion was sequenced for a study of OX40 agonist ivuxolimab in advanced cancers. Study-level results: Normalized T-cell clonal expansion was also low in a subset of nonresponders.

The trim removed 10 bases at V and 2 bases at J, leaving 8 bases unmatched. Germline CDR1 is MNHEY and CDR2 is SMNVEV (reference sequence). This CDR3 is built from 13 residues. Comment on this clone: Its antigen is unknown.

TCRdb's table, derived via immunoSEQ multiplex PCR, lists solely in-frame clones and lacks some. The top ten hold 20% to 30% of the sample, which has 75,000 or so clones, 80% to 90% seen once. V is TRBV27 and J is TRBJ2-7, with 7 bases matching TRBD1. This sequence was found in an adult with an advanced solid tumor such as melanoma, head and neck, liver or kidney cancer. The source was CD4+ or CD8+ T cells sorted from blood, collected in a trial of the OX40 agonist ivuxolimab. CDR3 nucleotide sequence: TGTGCCACAGGGGGACATGGAGCCTACGAGCAGTACTTC. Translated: CATGGHGAYEQYF.